This T cell receptor beta chain derives from a study of shared clonotypes between healthy human individuals. The table came from immunoSEQ multiplex PCR; TCRdb's copy has only in-frame clones and leaves some out. The table includes over 950,000 clones, around 77% detected once. Germline CDR1 reads SGHAT; CDR2 reads FQDESV (reference sequence). This CDR3 is built from 14 residues. V lost 0 bases and J lost 1, with 4 bases in between. The J gene is TRBJ2-4, the V gene TRBV11-1; no firm D call. This sequence originates from a man between 18 and 29 years old in good health. Some clones in this sample may be carry-over from other donors' samples. The sequencing sample was made of memory CD4+ T cells from PBMCs. Noted subset: CD45RA-negative fraction. CDR3 sequence (DNA): TGTGCCAGCAGCTTAGCGGGGGCCAAAAACATTCAGTACTTC. The encoded protein is CASSLAGAKNIQYF.